This is a list of T cell receptor beta chains from one sample in a study of T-cell memory formation after mild COVID-19. TCRdb re-called the 5' RACE reads with MiXCR, one entry per CDR3 protein. The sample lists 580,000 or so distinct CDR3 sequences, roughly 17% seen once, with roughly 8% in the top ten. The sample comprised PBMCs or a T cell subset sorted from them (not recorded which). The receptor set was obtained from an adult woman who had mild COVID-19 (a few samples of this study predate the infection). Cell type and time point are not known. The CDR3 runs from the conserved cysteine through the conserved F or W.

j_call	v_call	cdr3_length	cdr3_aa
TRBJ1-6	TRBV20-1	15	CSALLGSSYNSPLHF
TRBJ2-1	TRBV6-2/TRBV6-3	13	CASTLVVGHEQFF
TRBJ2-7	TRBV12-3/TRBV12-4	16	CASSPKGLAGSYEQYF
TRBJ2-3	TRBV23-1	20	CASSQSPPSRVGSSTDTQYF
TRBJ1-4	TRBV6-6	18	CASSFTVTPNGGNEKLFF
TRBJ2-3	TRBV24-1	13	CATSNRAADTQYF
TRBJ2-7	TRBV2	14	CASSESWSGYEQYF
TRBJ2-7	TRBV27	10	CASWSDEQYF
TRBJ1-2	TRBV7-9	12	CAVTRLNYGYTF
TRBJ2-3	TRBV20-1	14	CSASRRESTDTQYF
TRBJ1-4	TRBV29-1	14	CSVGGQGSNEKLFF
TRBJ1-6	TRBV11-2	15	CASSLGGPARSPLHF
TRBJ2-6	TRBV10-3	16	CAIRGDVPSGANVLTF
TRBJ2-1	TRBV7-6	17	CASSMRIGGQGNNEQFF
TRBJ1-3	TRBV12-3/TRBV12-4	13	CATMGLGGNTIYF
TRBJ2-1	TRBV5-4	12	CASLTEGNEQFF
TRBJ2-2	TRBV9	16	CASSVGVAGVAGELFF
TRBJ1-5	TRBV7-8	15	CASSLARNPGQPQHF
TRBJ2-1	TRBV4-1	16	CASSLPGLAGGDGRFF
TRBJ2-3	TRBV6-6	17	CASSTSWTGMGTDTQYF
TRBJ1-1	TRBV7-9	17	CASSLAGQGRMNTEAFF
TRBJ2-7	TRBV11-2	16	CASSSPGRAGDWEQYF
TRBJ2-2	TRBV12-3/TRBV12-4	13	CASNLGRTGELFF
TRBJ2-7	TRBV5-4	14	CASSSRGKGYEQYF
TRBJ2-3	TRBV13	12	CASSLTGEPQYF
TRBJ2-3	TRBV7-8	13	CASSLLVGDTQYF
TRBJ2-3	TRBV3-1	16	CASSQGASGFTDTQYF
TRBJ1-4	TRBV18	15	CASSRDSATNEKLFF
TRBJ2-1	TRBV15	12	CATSRDGTRQFF
TRBJ1-5	TRBV7-8	13	CASSLAGMQPQHF
TRBJ2-5	TRBV5-1	13	CASTRGVQETKYF
TRBJ1-5	TRBV6-5	17	CASSFRDPGPSNQPQHF
TRBJ2-1	TRBV9	16	CASSVGGVASYNEQFF
TRBJ2-3	TRBV3-1	14	CASSQGDWRDTQYF
TRBJ1-1	TRBV11-3	15	CASSLTRAPGTEAFF
TRBJ2-7	TRBV29-1	16	CSVELWSGTGMREQYF
TRBJ2-7	TRBV20-1	14	CSARRDRAFYEQYF
TRBJ1-5	TRBV5-5	15	CASSYFLGPNQPQHF
TRBJ2-1	TRBV5-1	15	CASSPGGGSGEKQFF
TRBJ1-6	TRBV7-2	13	CASSFLGDSPLHF
TRBJ1-1	TRBV27	13	CASSSRRTTEAFF
TRBJ1-2	TRBV6-5	14	CASNPTGGAFGYTF
TRBJ2-1	TRBV7-2	14	CASRPSGGLNEQFF
TRBJ2-1	TRBV5-1	14	CASSTELAGNEQFF
TRBJ2-5	TRBV12-3/TRBV12-4	18	CASSPGLAGVRYKETQYF
TRBJ2-3	TRBV18	15	CASTLDRVSTDTQYF
TRBJ1-6	TRBV15	13	CATSRDPNSPLHF
TRBJ2-7	TRBV7-9	12	CASSLRDWEQYF